Each of the 3 T cell receptor beta chains below was sequenced from the same sample in a study of CD8 T cells in ankylosing spondylitis. TCRdb reprocessed the 5' RACE reads with MiXCR, giving one entry per CDR3 protein. The sample contains about 250,000 distinct CDR3 sequences, under 12% of which appear only once. The sequenced sample consisted of blood, either unsorted or a sorted T cell fraction (not recorded which). These receptor sequences come from a male donor with ankylosing spondylitis or in good health (not recorded which).

The V gene is TRBV7-2, the J gene TRBJ1-5; TRBD1 is a possible D gene (5 bases). V was shortened by 1 base and J by 9 bases, with 19 bases between the two germline ends. Looked up from germline, CDR1 is SGHTA and CDR2 is FQGNSA. The CDR3 extends over 16 amino acids. CDR3 DNA: TGTGCCAGCAGCTTAGTTTCGGTAGGGGAAGGTGGGCCCCAGCATTTT. It yields the protein CASSLVSVGEGGPQHF. Full variable domain (rest looked up from reference TRBV7-2 and TRBJ1-5): GAGVSQSPSNKVTEKGKDVELRCDPISGHTALYWYRQSLGQGLEFLIYFQGNSAPDKSGLPSDRFSAERTGGSVSTLTIQRTQQEDSAVYLCASSLVSVGEGGPQHFGDGTRLSIL.

This clonotype was counted between two and nine times. The V and J genes are TRBV7-2 and TRBJ1-2, with D uncertain. The V gene lost 1 base and the J gene lost 5 bases, with 5 bases spanning the gap. This CDR3 is 12 amino acids long. Per the germline V gene, CDR1 is SGHTA and CDR2 is FQGNSA. Written as DNA, the CDR3 is TGTGCCAGCAGCTTAGAGTCGTATGGCTACACCTTC. Translated: CASSLESYGYTF.

This clonotype has a count of ten or more. CDR3 DNA: TGTGCCAGCAGCCCGGGGGGGCGAGTAACAGATACGCAGTATTTT. This codes for CASSPGGRVTDTQYF. This sequence joins TRBV7-2 and TRBJ2-3; 8 positions agree with TRBD2. V shed 5 bases and J 3 bases; nucleotides not matched to a gene: 7. Germline values: CDR1 SGHTA, CDR2 FQGNSA. The CDR3 has 15 residues.